The 2 T cell receptor beta chains given below trace back to one sample, sequenced in a study of blood T cell repertoires in COVID-19. Profiling relied on immunoSEQ multiplex PCR, and the TCRdb table lists in-frame clones only, not all of them. The table includes 200,000 to 300,000 clones, more than 80% detected once. Sequencing was done on a sample of peripheral blood. All receptors come from a human donor in a cohort sampled during active COVID-19.

This clone was seen once. V usage is TRBV3-1 (or the pseudogene TRBV3-2) and J usage is TRBJ1-3; TRBD1 matches 8 bases. Looked up from germline, CDR1 is LGHDT and CDR2 is YNNKEL (reference sequence). This CDR3 is 14 amino acids long. With V trimmed by 5 bases and J by 4 bases, 4 bases remained unmatched. The CDR3 loop is CASSGQGYGNTIYF. The CDR3 nucleotides are TGTGCCAGCAGCGGACAGGGATACGGAAACACCATATATTTT.

This clone occurred a few times. The gene calls are TRBV19 and TRBJ2-5; 11 bases fit TRBD2. V trimming: 7 bases; J trimming: 0 bases; junction bases outside the gene matches: 4. The CDR3 covers 15 residues. CDR1 and CDR2 (germline): LNHDA, SQIVND (reference sequence). CDR3 amino acids: CASTASGGYQETQYF. The CDR3 bases are TGTGCCAGTACCGCTAGCGGGGGGTACCAAGAGACCCAGTACTTC.